The clone carrying this T cell receptor beta chain has more than one count but fewer than ten. Its antigen is undetermined. These data come from a study of T cells in Graves' hyperthyroidism and ophthalmopathy. V was clipped by 5 bases and J by 6 bases, with 20 bases between them. Germline assignment: CDR1 LNHDA and CDR2 SQIVND (reference sequence). The CDR3 is 15 amino acids. TCR beta CDR3 sequences were amplified from RNA transcripts. A set of HTBI primers served as the primers for a first-round RT-PCR of the TCR CDR3. TCRdb re-called the multiplex PCR reads through MiXCR, storing one row per CDR3 protein. The table shows hundreds of thousands of distinct CDR3 sequences, with 40% to 55% occurring only once. The study, taken as a whole, reports: It was a median approximately 6.9 months before onset that the model predicted ophthalmopathy. Among clonotypes expanded in thyroid above 0.001, most were also found in blood.

Sequencing input: peripheral blood or thyroid tissue (not recorded which). The chain combines TRBV19 with TRBJ2-7; no clear D. The sequence came from an adult man with Graves' disease, either hyperthyroidism or ophthalmopathy (not recorded which). CDR3 in DNA: TGTGCCAGTAGTGCGACCCACAGATCGGGCCGCGAGCAGTACTTC. This encodes CASSATHRSGREQYF.